One and the same sample provided the 4 T cell receptor beta chains below, sequenced in a study of T cell responses to AZD1222 COVID-19 vaccine. Some clones are missing from TCRdb's copy, which holds only in-frame ones; the method was immunoSEQ multiplex PCR. The table lists about 73,000 clones, over 60% of them singletons. Sequenced material: peripheral blood, taken 28 days after the second AZD1222 dose. These receptors originate from an adult who received the AZD1222 COVID-19 vaccine.

The rearrangement links TRBV11-2 to TRBJ2-1, with 11 bases fitting TRBD2. From germline, CDR1 is SGHAT and CDR2 FQNNGV. With 5 bases clipped from V and 0 bases from J, the junction kept 3 bases outside the gene matches. CDR3 length equals 16 residues. CDR3 bases: TGTGCCAGCAGCCCTCTAGCGGGAGGCTCCTACAATGAGCAGTTCTTC. The encoded protein is CASSPLAGGSYNEQFF.

The chain carries TRBV5-1 and TRBJ2-7; 8 positions match TRBD2. V gave up 0 bases and J gave up 12 bases; unmatched junction bases: 11. The germline V gene has CDR1 SGHRS and CDR2 YFSETQ. This CDR3 contains 14 residues. The CDR3 DNA is TGCGCCAGCAGCTTGGACGTAGCGGGGATGAAGGCGTACTTC. Translating it yields CASSLDVAGMKAYF. The whole variable domain, remainder taken from reference TRBV5-1 and TRBJ2-7, is KAGVTQTPRYLIKTRGQQVTLSCSPISGHRSVSWYQQTPGQGLQFLFEYFSETQRNKGNFPGRFSGRQFSNSRSEMNVSTLELGDSALYLCASSLDVAGMKAYFGPGTRLTVT.

This clone has a single count. The rearrangement uses TRBV5-5 and TRBJ2-5, with D possibly TRBD2 on 6 matching bases. Germline values: CDR1 SGHKS, CDR2 YYEKEE (reference sequence). Trimming took 0 bases from V and 4 from J, leaving 10 bases between them. CDR3 size: 14 residues. The CDR3 here is CASSLEEGRETQYF. The CDR3 DNA is TGTGCCAGCAGCTTGGAGGAGGGGCGAGAGACCCAGTACTTC.

This clone was detected a few times. The genes are TRBV25-1 and TRBJ2-2, with TRBD1 matching 7 bases. CDR1 is MGHDK and CDR2 is SYGVNS in the germline V gene. The CDR3 length is 15 residues. The ends lost 3 bases at V and 4 bases at J; junction bases unmatched: 5. This CDR3 is CASSDPGTVTGELFF. The CDR3 DNA reads TGTGCCAGCAGTGACCCAGGGACAGTCACCGGGGAGCTGTTTTTT. Filled out from reference TRBV25-1 and TRBJ2-2, the complete variable domain reads EADIYQTPRYLVIGTGKKITLECSQTMGHDKMYWYQQDPGMELHLIHYSYGVNSTEKGDLSSESTVSRIRTEHFPLTLESARPSHTSQYLCASSDPGTVTGELFFGEGSRLTVL.